The source of this T cell receptor beta chain is a study of OX40 agonist ivuxolimab in advanced cancers. Whole-study context: Every 2 weeks, ivuxolimab was infused into the patients intravenously at between 0.01 and 10 mg/kg. Dose-escalation patients had hepatocellular carcinoma, melanoma, renal cell or head and neck cancer. Checkpoint inhibitors had been given previously to approximately 41% of patients.

V lost 8 bases, J lost 2 bases, and 12 bases lay in between. The CDR3 is made up of 14 amino acids. Germline V lookup: CDR1 MNHEY, CDR2 SMNVEV (reference sequence). This clone occurred a few times. No antigen is known for it. Whole-study findings and limits: At 0.1 to 3.0 mg/kg, CD4+ and CD8+ blood T cells expanded clonally by week 6.

Clones were read by immunoSEQ multiplex PCR, and TCRdb kept only the in-frame ones, dropping some. This sample has around 65,000 clones, with around nine tenths found just once. The gene calls are TRBV27 and TRBJ2-2; tentatively, D is TRBD2 (7 bases). The sequence was collected from an adult with an advanced solid tumor such as melanoma, head and neck, liver or kidney cancer. This sample comprised CD4+ or CD8+ T cells sorted from blood, obtained in a trial of the OX40 agonist ivuxolimab. CDR3 nucleotides: TGTGCCAGCCAAGGGGGGGGTAACACCGGGGAGCTGTTTTTT. Its protein product is CASQGGGNTGELFF.